The rows below give T cell receptor beta chains drawn from one sample of a study of blood T cell repertoires in COVID-19. Measured with immunoSEQ multiplex PCR; TCRdb has only the in-frame clones, and not every one. This repertoire shows approximately 40,000 clones, approximately 81% found once; its top ten account for roughly 15%. Sequences were obtained from peripheral blood. These receptors came from a human donor in a cohort sampled during active COVID-19. Each CDR3 is given with its conserved first and last residue. Fields, in order: V gene, J gene, D gene, clone size, CDR3 protein, CDR3 DNA. The D gene is left open where the match is weak. Clone sizes are given selectively: once, few, many, or a class where the clone is expanded.

TRBV5-1	TRBJ1-1	NA	NA	CASSPGARVGTEAFF	TGCGCCAGCAGCCCCGGTGCGAGGGTGGGCACTGAAGCTTTCTTT
TRBV6-5	TRBJ2-2	TRBD1	NA	CASSYVKGAAGELFF	TGTGCCAGCAGTTACGTAAAGGGGGCGGCCGGGGAGCTGTTTTTT
TRBV5-1	TRBJ1-1	NA	NA	CASRQSENTEAFF	TGCGCCAGCAGACAGTCCGAGAACACTGAAGCTTTCTTT
TRBV19	TRBJ2-1	TRBD2	NA	CASSRGGGSYNEQFF	TGTGCCAGTAGTAGGGGCGGGGGCTCCTACAATGAGCAGTTCTTC
TRBV3-1/TRBV3-2	TRBJ2-7	TRBD1	NA	CASSRGTAYEQYF	TGTGCCAGCAGCCGGGGGACAGCCTACGAGCAGTACTTC
TRBV5-1	TRBJ1-4	TRBD1	NA	CASSPGGTSEEKLFF	TGCGCCAGCTCCCCAGGGGGGACAAGCGAAGAAAAACTGTTTTTT
TRBV20-1	TRBJ1-5	TRBD1	NA	CSASGPGGNQPQHF	TGCAGTGCTAGTGGTCCAGGGGGGAATCAGCCCCAGCATTTT
TRBV18	TRBJ2-3	TRBD1	NA	CASSPRQGAADTQYF	TGTGCCAGCTCACCGCGCCAGGGGGCAGCAGATACGCAGTATTTT
TRBV18	TRBJ1-2	NA	NA	CASSPQRNYGYTF	TGTGCCAGCTCACCACAGCGAAACTATGGCTACACCTTC
TRBV15	TRBJ2-1	NA	few	CATSRGGFSSYNEQFF	TGTGCCACCAGCAGAGGGGGCTTTAGCTCCTACAATGAGCAGTTCTTC
TRBV12-5	TRBJ1-4	NA	NA	CASGLGQGGEKLFF	TGTGCTAGTGGTTTAGGGCAGGGTGGGGAAAAACTGTTTTTT
TRBV19	TRBJ2-5	NA	NA	CASSPKGGRETQYF	TGTGCCAGTAGTCCCAAGGGGGGGCGGGAGACCCAGTACTTC
TRBV4-1	TRBJ2-1	TRBD2	NA	CASSHFSGPQFF	TGCGCCAGCAGCCATTTTAGCGGGCCGCAGTTCTTC
TRBV2	TRBJ1-3	NA	NA	CASGSGTFGNTIYF	TGTGCCAGCGGTTCCGGGACATTCGGAAACACCATATATTTT
TRBV4-2	TRBJ2-7	TRBD1	NA	CASSQATGTGEQYF	TGTGCCAGCAGCCAAGCGACAGGGACGGGGGAGCAGTACTTC
TRBV9	TRBJ1-3	TRBD1	NA	CASSVDRGPGNTIYF	TGTGCCAGCAGCGTAGACAGGGGGCCTGGAAACACCATATATTTT
TRBV6-6	TRBJ2-5	NA	NA	CASSYYPGETQYF	TGTGCCAGCAGTTACTACCCAGGCGAGACCCAGTACTTC
TRBV11-2	TRBJ2-1	TRBD2	NA	CASSSAYLAGGQSNEQFF	TGTGCCAGCAGCTCTGCCTATCTAGCGGGGGGGCAAAGCAATGAGCAGTTCTTC
TRBV2	TRBJ1-2	NA	NA	CASSVFRDYGYTF	TGTGCCAGCAGTGTGTTCAGGGACTATGGCTACACCTTC
TRBV9	TRBJ1-2	NA	NA	CASSVGRAQRDYGYTF	TGTGCCAGCAGCGTTGGCAGGGCCCAGAGAGACTATGGCTACACCTTC
TRBV5-1	TRBJ1-3	NA	NA	CASSYPGEDTIYF	TGCGCCAGCAGCTATCCGGGTGAGGACACCATATATTTT
TRBV13	TRBJ2-5	NA	NA	CASSSQGAEETQYF	TGTGCCAGCAGCTCCCAGGGCGCCGAAGAGACCCAGTACTTC
TRBV13	TRBJ1-1	NA	NA	CASSSQGNTEAFF	TGTGCCAGCAGCTCTCAGGGGAACACTGAAGCTTTCTTT
TRBV5-4	TRBJ1-2	TRBD1	NA	CASSLTGYGYTF	TGTGCCAGCAGCCTGACAGGGTATGGCTACACCTTC
TRBV15	TRBJ2-1	TRBD1	NA	CATSRGGQGAAGNEQFF	TGTGCCACCAGCAGGGGGGGACAGGGGGCAGCTGGCAATGAGCAGTTCTTC
TRBV7-6	TRBJ2-1	TRBD2	NA	CASSLLRGGPTNNNEQFF	TGTGCCAGCAGCTTATTGCGGGGGGGCCCTACAAATAACAATGAGCAGTTCTTC
TRBV7-2	TRBJ2-1	NA	NA	CASSLWGGREGEQFF	TGTGCCAGCAGCTTATGGGGGGGCCGCGAGGGTGAGCAGTTCTTC
TRBV19	TRBJ2-5	TRBD1	NA	CASSGTGQETQYF	TGTGCCAGTAGTGGGACAGGCCAAGAGACCCAGTACTTC
TRBV3-1/TRBV3-2	TRBJ2-5	TRBD2	NA	CARSHHAGGGTGEQETQYF	TGTGCCCGCAGCCACCACGCCGGGGGGGGCACGGGGGAACAAGAGACCCAGTACTTC
TRBV5-1	TRBJ1-6	TRBD1	NA	CASSRDRDSSYNSPLHF	TGCGCCAGCAGCCGCGACAGGGACAGCTCCTATAATTCACCCCTCCACTTT
TRBV11-2	TRBJ2-2	TRBD1	NA	CASSLGGTGGPGELFF	TGTGCCAGCAGCTTAGGCGGGACAGGGGGCCCCGGGGAGCTGTTTTTT
TRBV9	TRBJ2-3	NA	NA	CASSVDSSTDTQYF	TGTGCCAGCAGCGTAGACAGTAGCACAGATACGCAGTATTTT
TRBV12-3/TRBV12-4	TRBJ1-2	NA	NA	CASSLQNYGYTF	TGTGCCAGCAGTTTACAGAACTATGGCTACACCTTC
TRBV19	TRBJ1-3	TRBD1	NA	CASLEQRGGPGNTIYF	TGTGCCAGCCTAGAACAACGAGGGGGCCCTGGAAACACCATATATTTT
TRBV18	TRBJ2-7	NA	NA	CASSPGQYEQYF	TGTGCCAGCTCACCAGGGCAGTACGAGCAGTACTTC
TRBV7-2	TRBJ2-1	TRBD2	NA	CASSLGSGGAVYNEQFF	TGTGCCAGCAGCTTAGGGAGCGGGGGGGCCGTGTACAATGAGCAGTTCTTC
TRBV19	TRBJ2-3	TRBD2	NA	CASSSQGLAGGSSTDTQYF	TGTGCCAGTAGTTCCCAGGGACTAGCGGGGGGGTCTAGCACAGATACGCAGTATTTT
TRBV19	TRBJ2-5	NA	once	CASSIGGSRQTQYF	TGTGCCAGTAGTATTGGGGGGAGCCGGCAGACCCAGTACTTC
TRBV19	TRBJ1-5	NA	NA	CASSIWEGGGLRQPQHF	TGTGCCAGTAGTATTTGGGAAGGCGGGGGGCTAAGGCAGCCCCAGCATTTT
TRBV27	TRBJ2-1	TRBD2	NA	CASSHGGGGYNEQFF	TGTGCCAGCAGCCACGGGGGGGGTGGGTACAATGAGCAGTTCTTC
TRBV5-4	TRBJ1-2	TRBD1	NA	CASSDAPGQGNYGYTF	TGTGCCAGCAGCGATGCCCCGGGACAGGGAAACTATGGCTACACCTTC
TRBV6-5	TRBJ2-7	NA	NA	CASSSYRETYEQYF	TGTGCCAGCAGCTCATACAGGGAGACCTACGAGCAGTACTTC
TRBV9	TRBJ1-6	NA	NA	CASRSSNSPLHF	TGTGCCAGCAGGTCCAGTAATTCACCCCTCCACTTT
TRBV6-5	TRBJ2-7	TRBD2	NA	CASSRASGGNYEQYF	TGTGCCAGCAGTCGCGCTAGCGGGGGGAACTACGAGCAGTACTTC
TRBV5-1	TRBJ2-5	TRBD1	NA	CASSTGTGEGETQYF	TGCGCCAGCAGCACCGGGACAGGGGAGGGAGAGACCCAGTACTTC